Each of the 31 T cell receptor beta chains below was sequenced from the same sample in a study of OX40 agonist ivuxolimab in advanced cancers. The library was obtained by the immunoSEQ multiplex PCR assay. What TCRdb holds here is the immuneACCESS table cut down to in-frame rearrangements. Part of the clones is not present; checked against another copy, under half of the missing clones reflect an unresolved V gene, and the others are unexplained. For this sample there are 100,000 or so clones; around 95% appear just once. The top ten hold 2% to 2.5% of the sample. Here the sequenced sample was CD4+ or CD8+ T cells sorted from blood, taken in a trial of the OX40 agonist ivuxolimab. Receptors were obtained from an adult with an advanced solid tumor such as melanoma, head and neck, liver or kidney cancer.

The chain recombines TRBV9 with TRBJ2-5; tentative D call: TRBD1 (6 bases). Trimming stripped 0 bases from V and 4 bases from J, with 16 bases between. The CDR3 consists of 16 residues. Germline values: CDR1 SGDLS, CDR2 YYNGEE. The CDR3, as DNA: TGTGCCAGCAGCGTAGCTTTGGGGGCGGCCGGAGAGACCCAGTACTTC. Amino acids: CASSVALGAAGETQYF.

The CDR3 sequence: CASSLGRGTEAFF. DNA for the CDR3: TGTGCCAGCAGTTTGGGTAGGGGCACTGAAGCTTTCTTT. This chain joins TRBV27 and TRBJ1-1; a possible D gene is TRBD1 (5 bases). Germline CDR1 MNHEY, CDR2 SMNVEV (reference sequence). Trimming pared 3 bases from V and 4 bases from J, leaving 9 bases between. This CDR3 has 13 amino acids.

The V and J genes are TRBV5-5 and TRBJ2-7; tentative D call: TRBD1 (6 bases). Trimming removed 1 base at V and 3 bases at J, with 11 bases between. CDR1 is SGHKS, CDR2 YYEKEE, per germline (reference sequence). The CDR3 has 14 residues. CDR3 residues: CASSLPNRVYEQYF. CDR3 DNA: TGTGCCAGCAGCTTGCCAAACAGGGTCTACGAGCAGTACTTC. The complete variable domain, with remaining parts taken from reference TRBV5-5 and TRBJ2-7, reads DAGVTQSPTHLIKTRGQQVTLRCSPISGHKSVSWYQQVLGQGPQFIFQYYEKEERGRGNFPDRFSARQFPNYSSELNVNALLLGDSALYLCASSLPNRVYEQYFGPGTRLTVT.

The chain recombines TRBV7-9 with TRBJ2-5, with D possibly TRBD1 on 6 matching bases. The CDR3 consists of 15 residues. Trimming took off 5 bases at V and 1 base at J, with 14 bases between the two ends. CDR1 and CDR2 from the germline V gene are SEHNR and FQNEAQ (reference sequence). The DNA of the CDR3 is TGTGCCAGCAGCACCTCGACAGGCCTCCAAGAGACCCAGTACTTC. Its protein product is CASSTSTGLQETQYF.

The chain links TRBV11-2 to TRBJ2-7, with TRBD1 identical over 10 bases. Looked up from germline, CDR1 is SGHAT and CDR2 is FQNNGV. The CDR3 loop spans 14 amino acids. J gave up 7 bases and V 3 bases, and 6 bases lay outside the gene matches. CDR3: CASSLGQGNGEQYF. DNA for the CDR3: TGTGCCAGCAGCTTGGGACAGGGGAATGGAGAGCAGTACTTC. The variable domain in full, completed from reference TRBV11-2 and TRBJ2-7, reads EAGVAQSPRYKIIEKRQSVAFWCNPISGHATLYWYQQILGQGPKLLIQFQNNGVVDDSQLPKDRFSAERLKGVDSTLKIQPAKLEDSAVYLCASSLGQGNGEQYFGPGTRLTVT.

The chain is built from TRBV28 and TRBJ2-7, with 10 bases matching TRBD2. Germline values: CDR1 MDHEN, CDR2 SYDVKM. The CDR3 is 15 amino acids. The V gene end was trimmed by 5 bases and the J gene end by 6 bases; junction bases not matched to a gene: 10. This chain's CDR3 is CASSPQRLAGAEQYF. CDR3 sequence (DNA): TGTGCCAGCAGTCCACAGAGGCTAGCGGGAGCCGAGCAGTACTTC. Filled out from reference TRBV28 and TRBJ2-7, the complete variable domain reads DVKVTQSSRYLVKRTGEKVFLECVQDMDHENMFWYRQDPGLGLRLIYFSYDVKMKEKGDIPEGYSVSREKKERFSLILESASTNQTSMYLCASSPQRLAGAEQYFGPGTRLTVT.

The V and J genes are TRBV10-1 and TRBJ2-5; TRBD1 might be the D (6 bases). The CDR3 extends over 14 amino acids. V lost 1 base and J lost 5, with 11 bases in between. Germline V gene data show CDR1 as WNHNN and CDR2 as SYGVQD (reference sequence). CDR3 nucleotide sequence: TGCGCCAGCAGTGAGTATCAGGGGCCGGAGACCCAGTACTTC. Protein: CASSEYQGPETQYF.

The rearrangement uses TRBV6-5 and TRBJ2-2; possibly TRBD1 for D (6 bases). This CDR3 region has 16 residues. V was shortened by 2 bases and J by 0 bases, with 10 bases between the two germline ends. CDR1 is MNHEY, CDR2 SVGAGI, per germline. CDR3 bases: TGTGCCAGCAGTTACCAAGACAGGTCGAACACCGGGGAGCTGTTTTTT. Protein sequence: CASSYQDRSNTGELFF.

V usage is TRBV5-6 and J usage is TRBJ2-5; 10 bases agree with TRBD2. V lost 0 bases to trimming and J lost 5 bases; unmatched junction nucleotides: 7. The V gene's germline CDR1 is SGHDT and CDR2 YYEEEE. The CDR3 sequence is 16 residues long. CDR3: CASSLEGSGRMETQYF. CDR3 DNA: TGTGCCAGCAGCTTGGAAGGTAGCGGGAGGATGGAGACCCAGTACTTC.

The chain joins TRBV19 to TRBJ1-2; no definite D call. Germline V gene lookup returns CDR1 LNHDA and CDR2 SQIVND (reference sequence). V lost 10 bases and J 8 bases, leaving 20 bases between the germline ends. This CDR3 spans 13 amino acids. In DNA, the CDR3 is TGTGCCACCAGTGGGGAAGGTTCCTGGGGCTACACCTTC. Its translation is CATSGEGSWGYTF. The whole variable domain, filled in from reference TRBV19 and TRBJ1-2, reads DGGITQSPKYLFRKEGQNVTLSCEQNLNHDAMYWYRQDPGQGLRLIYYSQIVNDFQKGDIAEGYSVSREKKESFPLTVTSAQKNPTAFYLCATSGEGSWGYTFGSGTRLTVV.

This rearrangement joins TRBV18 to TRBJ2-1, with 7 bases lining up with TRBD2. Per the germline V gene, CDR1 is KGHSH and CDR2 is LQKENI. The CDR3 is 18 amino acids. Losses at the gene ends were 0 bases for V and 0 bases for J; bases not matched to a gene: 8. DNA of the CDR3: TGTGCCAGCTCACCACCTGCTAGCGGTCTTACCTCCTACAATGAGCAGTTCTTC. Translation: CASSPPASGLTSYNEQFF.

This sequence joins TRBV28 and TRBJ1-4; 8 bases match TRBD1. Trimming cost V 6 bases and J 7 bases; bases outside gene matches: 10. CDR3 length: 15 residues. Per germline, CDR1 MDHEN and CDR2 SYDVKM. The CDR3 sequence: CASSPSGGGFEKLFF. CDR3 DNA: TGTGCCAGCAGCCCCTCAGGGGGCGGGTTTGAAAAACTGTTTTTT.

The DNA of the CDR3 is TGTGCCAGCAGGGACCGACCGATGAACACTGAAGCTTTCTTT. Its translation: CASRDRPMNTEAFF. The chain combines TRBV7-8 with TRBJ1-1; D unresolved. V lost 6 bases, J lost 0 bases, and 11 bases lay in between. Germline V gene sequence: CDR1 SGHVS, CDR2 FQNEAQ. The CDR3 runs 14 residues.

V is TRBV28 and J is TRBJ1-4; 9 positions match TRBD1. The CDR3 consists of 14 residues. V was clipped by 3 bases and J by 7 bases; unmatched bases: 3. Germline V CDR1 and CDR2: MDHEN, SYDVKM. The CDR3 DNA is TGTGCCAGCAGTTTGCCGACAGGGGGTGAAAAACTGTTTTTT. Its translation: CASSLPTGGEKLFF.

This clone has just a few counts. The J gene is TRBJ1-5, the V gene TRBV19, with no clear D. The CDR3 is 16 residues long. Germline assignment: CDR1 LNHDA and CDR2 SQIVND (reference sequence). With 3 bases removed from V and 0 bases from J, the gap between germline ends came to 12 bases. This CDR3 is CASSMRLGDSNQPQHF. DNA of the CDR3: TGTGCCAGTAGTATGAGATTAGGTGATAGCAATCAGCCCCAGCATTTT.

V and J are TRBV9 and TRBJ1-2, with a tentative D call TRBD1 (6 bases). The CDR3 has 15 residues. In germline, CDR1 is SGDLS, CDR2 YYNGEE. V lost 0 bases, J lost 3 bases, and 12 bases lay in between. CDR3 protein: CASSVVGAVDYGYTF. As DNA, the CDR3 is TGTGCCAGCAGCGTAGTGGGGGCTGTGGACTATGGCTACACCTTC.

The sample holds one count of this clone. The chain joins TRBV7-8 to TRBJ2-7; D is undetermined. The CDR3 loop spans 13 amino acids. Per germline, CDR1 SGHVS and CDR2 FQNEAQ. Trimming cost V 2 bases and J 5 bases, with 10 bases left between them. In DNA, the CDR3 is TGTGCCAGCAGCTTATTAGCTGTGGACGAGCAGTACTTC. Its protein is CASSLLAVDEQYF.

CDR3 coding DNA: TGTGCCAGCAGCCCCCTTGCTAGCGGGGGGGCACCGGGCGAGCAGTACTTC. It yields the protein CASSPLASGGAPGEQYF. The chain couples TRBV7-6 to TRBJ2-7; 12 positions match TRBD2. The CDR3 extends over 17 amino acids. Trimming removed 5 bases from V and 6 bases from J; junction bases left unmatched: 14. Germline CDR1 and CDR2: SGHVS and FNYEAQ.

The gene calls are TRBV4-1 and TRBJ2-3; 9 bases match TRBD2. The CDR3 has 16 amino acids. Germline V gives CDR1 MGHRA, CDR2 YSYEKL. Losses at the gene ends were 5 bases for V and 2 bases for J; bases not matched to a gene: 8. The DNA for the CDR3 is TGCGCCAGCAGCATCATAGCGGGAGCGCTCACAGATACGCAGTATTTT. Translating gives CASSIIAGALTDTQYF.

This rearrangement joins TRBV2 to TRBJ1-6; no clear D. The CDR3 runs 14 residues. V was clipped by 6 bases and J by 3 bases, with 9 bases between them. Germline-derived CDR1 and CDR2 are SNHLY and FYNNEI. The DNA of the CDR3 is TGTGCCAGCAGCGCCAGTAGCTATAATTCACCCCTCCACTTT. This codes for CASSASSYNSPLHF.

The rearrangement joins TRBV5-1 to TRBJ1-1; D perhaps matches TRBD1 (5 bases). This CDR3 comprises 14 residues. V lost 1 base, J lost 3 bases, and 10 bases lay in between. CDR1 and CDR2 from the germline V gene are SGHRS and YFSETQ. CDR3 sequence: CASSLNRRDTEAFF. CDR3 DNA sequence: TGCGCCAGCAGCTTGAACAGGCGGGACACTGAAGCTTTCTTT.

V gene TRBV7-9 combines with J gene TRBJ2-5; 10 bases fit TRBD1. The germline V gene has CDR1 SEHNR and CDR2 FQNEAQ (reference sequence). V dropped 6 bases and J dropped 5; count of bases not matched to a gene: 15. CDR3 size: 17 residues. The CDR3: CASRISIGQGVRETQYF. CDR3 in DNA: TGTGCCAGCAGGATTTCGATTGGACAGGGGGTTAGGGAGACCCAGTACTTC. Full variable domain (rest looked up from reference TRBV7-9 and TRBJ2-5): DTGVSQNPRHKITKRGQNVTFRCDPISEHNRLYWYRQTLGQGPEFLTYFQNEAQLEKSRLLSDRFSAERPKGSFSTLEIQRTEQGDSAMYLCASRISIGQGVRETQYFGPGTRLLVL.

This clone was seen a few times. The sample carries other DNA sequences with the same CDR3. The rearrangement links TRBV9 to TRBJ1-2; D remains unclear. The CDR3 spans 12 residues. Trimming cost V 0 bases and J 4 bases, with 4 bases left between them. The V gene's germline CDR1 is SGDLS and CDR2 YYNGEE. The CDR3 region has the DNA TGTGCCAGCAGCGTAGCAGGCTATGGCTACACCTTC. This encodes CASSVAGYGYTF.

The chain links TRBV7-9 to TRBJ2-2; unclear D gene. Trimming stripped 0 bases from V and 4 bases from J, with 6 bases between. This CDR3 comprises 14 residues. Germline CDR1 SEHNR, CDR2 FQNEAQ (reference sequence). This CDR3 is CASSLADRTGELFF. The CDR3 DNA reads TGTGCCAGCAGCTTAGCGGACCGCACCGGGGAGCTGTTTTTT. Full variable domain (rest looked up from reference TRBV7-9 and TRBJ2-2): DTGVSQNPRHKITKRGQNVTFRCDPISEHNRLYWYRQTLGQGPEFLTYFQNEAQLEKSRLLSDRFSAERPKGSFSTLEIQRTEQGDSAMYLCASSLADRTGELFFGEGSRLTVL.

The rearrangement links TRBV28 to TRBJ2-5; a possible D gene is TRBD1 (8 bases). This CDR3 is built from 14 residues. The V and J ends lost 7 bases and 5 bases respectively, with 17 bases between them. Germline values: CDR1 MDHEN, CDR2 SYDVKM. The CDR3 region is CASTADREGETQYF. The CDR3 nucleotides are TGTGCCAGCACCGCGGACAGGGAGGGGGAGACCCAGTACTTC. Complete variable domain (other parts from reference TRBV28 and TRBJ2-5): DVKVTQSSRYLVKRTGEKVFLECVQDMDHENMFWYRQDPGLGLRLIYFSYDVKMKEKGDIPEGYSVSREKKERFSLILESASTNQTSMYLCASTADREGETQYFGPGTRLLVL.

The chain couples TRBV14 to TRBJ2-5; D is perhaps TRBD1 (6 bases). Trimming left V 4 bases short and J 0 bases short, with 12 bases between. This CDR3 has 15 amino acids. Germline-derived CDR1 and CDR2 are SGHDN and FVKESK. CDR3 residues: CASSPDPGDQETQYF. The CDR3 region has the DNA TGTGCCAGCAGCCCAGACCCAGGGGACCAAGAGACCCAGTACTTC.

V and J are TRBV7-6 and TRBJ2-3; 9 bases match TRBD2. Per the germline V gene, CDR1 is SGHVS and CDR2 is FNYEAQ. V lost 4 bases and J lost 1; bases outside the gene matches: 9. CDR3 length: 17 amino acids. The CDR3 here is CASSSQLAGDRTDTQYF. CDR3 DNA sequence: TGTGCCAGCAGCTCACAATTAGCGGGAGATCGCACAGATACGCAGTATTTT.

This chain uses TRBV6-6 with TRBJ2-2, with 9 bases aligning to TRBD1. The V gene's germline CDR1 is MNHNY and CDR2 SVGAGI (reference sequence). The CDR3 length is 16 residues. V lost 5 bases to trimming and J lost 2 bases; unmatched junction nucleotides: 6. The chain's CDR3 is CASSTRDRANTGELFF. CDR3 sequence (DNA): TGTGCCAGCAGTACTCGGGACAGGGCTAACACCGGGGAGCTGTTTTTT.

The gene calls are TRBV19 and TRBJ1-5, with D unclear. The length of the CDR3 is 15 residues. Germline V gene data show CDR1 as LNHDA and CDR2 as SQIVND (reference sequence). Trimming removed 5 bases at V and 0 bases at J, with 11 bases between. The CDR3 region is CASSLQQYSNQPQHF. The DNA of the CDR3 is TGTGCCAGTAGTCTCCAGCAGTATAGCAATCAGCCCCAGCATTTT.

The V gene is TRBV5-6, the J gene TRBJ2-7; TRBD1 agrees at 9 bases. The V gene's germline CDR1 is SGHDT and CDR2 YYEEEE. This CDR3 region has 15 residues. V trimming: 0 bases; J trimming: 3 bases; junction bases outside the gene matches: 4. The CDR3 is CASSLGGQGDYEQYF. In DNA, the CDR3 is TGTGCCAGCAGCTTGGGGGGACAGGGTGACTACGAGCAGTACTTC.

V and J are TRBV19 and TRBJ2-1; D call uncertain. Between the trimmed V and J ends, which lost 3 bases and 3 bases, there was a span of 6 bases. CDR1 LNHDA and CDR2 SQIVND come from the germline V gene (reference sequence). The CDR3 is 13 residues long. The CDR3 bases are TGTGCCAGTAGTATGTCAGACTACAATGAGCAGTTCTTC. Protein product: CASSMSDYNEQFF.